This is a list of T cell receptor beta chains from one sample in a study of blood T cell repertoires in COVID-19. The repertoire was sequenced with immunoSEQ multiplex PCR; TCRdb's copy has only in-frame clones and lacks some. The sample has under 300,000 clones, roughly 90% seen once. The sample comprised PBMCs or T cells enriched from blood (not recorded which). All receptors come from a man between 35 and 55 years old who had recovered from COVID-19. Both conserved end residues are part of each CDR3. Each record gives: D gene, clone size, J gene, V gene, CDR3 DNA, CDR3 protein. D genes are given only for firm matches. Clone size, where shown, is once, few, many, or a class for clones that have expanded.

D gene: NA
clone size: NA
J gene: TRBJ2-2
V gene: TRBV7-9
CDR3 DNA: TGTGCCAGCAGCTTAGGAGCCGGGGGTAACACCGGGGAGCTGTTTTTT
CDR3 protein: CASSLGAGGNTGELFF

D gene: NA
clone size: NA
J gene: TRBJ2-1
V gene: TRBV14
CDR3 DNA: TGTGCCAGCAGCCAAGATTTGTTTGGCGGTGAGCAGTTCTTC
CDR3 protein: CASSQDLFGGEQFF

D gene: NA
clone size: NA
J gene: TRBJ1-5
V gene: TRBV19
CDR3 DNA: TGTGCCAGTAGTTGGTTTGGAGTCAGCCGATATAGCAATCAGCCCCAGCATTTT
CDR3 protein: CASSWFGVSRYSNQPQHF

D gene: TRBD1
clone size: NA
J gene: TRBJ1-5
V gene: TRBV28
CDR3 DNA: TGTGCCGGCAGTTTCCACAGGGGAGTAGGGATGTATAGCAATCAGCCCCAGCATTTT
CDR3 protein: CAGSFHRGVGMYSNQPQHF

D gene: NA
clone size: NA
J gene: TRBJ2-2
V gene: TRBV11-2
CDR3 DNA: TGTGCCAGCACCTACACTATCCTCAACACCGGGGAGCTGTTTTTT
CDR3 protein: CASTYTILNTGELFF

D gene: NA
clone size: NA
J gene: TRBJ2-7
V gene: TRBV7-2
CDR3 DNA: TGTGCCAGCACCGATCGGGCAGGGGTCTACGAGCAGTACTTC
CDR3 protein: CASTDRAGVYEQYF

D gene: NA
clone size: NA
J gene: TRBJ2-1
V gene: TRBV5-6
CDR3 DNA: TGTGCCAGCAGCTTGGTAGGGGTAGATGAGCAGTTCTTC
CDR3 protein: CASSLVGVDEQFF

D gene: NA
clone size: NA
J gene: TRBJ1-2
V gene: TRBV7-3
CDR3 DNA: TGTGCCAGCAGCCCTCGGGACTATTCCTATGGCTACACCTTC
CDR3 protein: CASSPRDYSYGYTF

D gene: NA
clone size: NA
J gene: TRBJ1-2
V gene: TRBV30
CDR3 DNA: TGTGCCTGGAGTATCGGGGGGGACTCGGGCTACACCTTC
CDR3 protein: CAWSIGGDSGYTF

D gene: TRBD2
clone size: NA
J gene: TRBJ2-7
V gene: TRBV29-1
CDR3 DNA: TGCAGCGTTGGGACGGGAGGGCCCTACGAGCAGTACTTC
CDR3 protein: CSVGTGGPYEQYF

D gene: NA
clone size: NA
J gene: TRBJ2-3
V gene: TRBV7-2
CDR3 DNA: TGTGCCAGCAGCCCGGGACACCGCACAGATACGCAGTATTTT
CDR3 protein: CASSPGHRTDTQYF

D gene: NA
clone size: NA
J gene: TRBJ2-3
V gene: TRBV4-2
CDR3 DNA: TGTGCCAGCAGTTTTCGGAGGTTGGGCACAGATACGCAGTATTTT
CDR3 protein: CASSFRRLGTDTQYF

D gene: NA
clone size: NA
J gene: TRBJ2-7
V gene: TRBV5-1
CDR3 DNA: TGCGCCAGCAGAGGAACCACAGGGCTGTACGAGCAGTACTTC
CDR3 protein: CASRGTTGLYEQYF

D gene: NA
clone size: NA
J gene: TRBJ2-2
V gene: TRBV4-3
CDR3 DNA: TGCGCCAGCAGCCAAGAACCCGGGAGATACACCGGGGAGCTGTTTTTT
CDR3 protein: CASSQEPGRYTGELFF

D gene: TRBD1
clone size: NA
J gene: TRBJ2-7
V gene: TRBV14
CDR3 DNA: TGTGCCAGCAGACTACAGGGGGCAGGGGAGCAGTACTTC
CDR3 protein: CASRLQGAGEQYF

D gene: TRBD1
clone size: few
J gene: TRBJ1-4
V gene: TRBV5-8
CDR3 DNA: TGTGCCAGCAGCGCGGGACAGGGGTCGGAAAAACTGTTTTTT
CDR3 protein: CASSAGQGSEKLFF

D gene: NA
clone size: NA
J gene: TRBJ2-2
V gene: TRBV7-6
CDR3 DNA: TGTGCCAGCAGCTTTAGGACAGAGCTCGAATATGACACCGGGGAGCTGTTTTTT
CDR3 protein: CASSFRTELEYDTGELFF

D gene: TRBD1
clone size: NA
J gene: TRBJ1-3
V gene: TRBV5-4
CDR3 DNA: TGTGCCAGCAGACCCGACAGGGTGATTGCGGGAAACACCATATATTTT
CDR3 protein: CASRPDRVIAGNTIYF

D gene: NA
clone size: NA
J gene: TRBJ2-4
V gene: TRBV11-2
CDR3 DNA: NA
CDR3 protein: CASSGVGGGAGSKHF

D gene: NA
clone size: NA
J gene: TRBJ2-7
V gene: TRBV6-6
CDR3 DNA: TGTGCCAGCAGGCAACAGGCTACCGAGCAGTACTTC
CDR3 protein: CASRQQATEQYF

D gene: NA
clone size: NA
J gene: TRBJ1-5
V gene: TRBV5-6
CDR3 DNA: TGTGCCAGCAGCCAGGGGCAGGTGAATCAGCCCCAGCATTTT
CDR3 protein: CASSQGQVNQPQHF

D gene: NA
clone size: once
J gene: TRBJ1-2
V gene: TRBV28
CDR3 DNA: TGTGCCAGCAGTTTAATAACAGGGTATAATGGCTACACCTTC
CDR3 protein: CASSLITGYNGYTF

D gene: TRBD1
clone size: NA
J gene: TRBJ1-2
V gene: TRBV7-6
CDR3 DNA: TGTGCCAGCAGCTTAGGGAGAGACAGGGGGTTCTATGGCTACACCTTC
CDR3 protein: CASSLGRDRGFYGYTF

D gene: NA
clone size: NA
J gene: TRBJ1-1
V gene: TRBV20-1
CDR3 DNA: TGCACCGCGAAGCAGAACACTGAAGCTTTCTTT
CDR3 protein: CTAKQNTEAFF

D gene: NA
clone size: few
J gene: TRBJ2-7
V gene: TRBV12-3/TRBV12-4
CDR3 DNA: TGTGCCAGCAGTAACCCCATCGGGTACGAGCAGTACTTC
CDR3 protein: CASSNPIGYEQYF

D gene: TRBD2
clone size: NA
J gene: TRBJ2-7
V gene: TRBV6-2/TRBV6-3
CDR3 DNA: TGTGCCAGCAGTTACTCGGTCGGCATAGGACTAGCGGGAGGGTACGAGCAGTACTTC
CDR3 protein: CASSYSVGIGLAGGYEQYF

D gene: NA
clone size: NA
J gene: TRBJ2-3
V gene: TRBV2
CDR3 DNA: TGTGCCAGCAGTCGCAGGGGACCTATCACAGATACGCAGTATTTT
CDR3 protein: CASSRRGPITDTQYF

D gene: TRBD2
clone size: NA
J gene: TRBJ2-1
V gene: TRBV20-1
CDR3 DNA: TGCAGTGCGAGTCCTGGGACTAGCGGGTACAATGAGCAGTTCTTC
CDR3 protein: CSASPGTSGYNEQFF

D gene: TRBD2
clone size: once
J gene: TRBJ2-5
V gene: TRBV4-2
CDR3 DNA: TGTGCCAGCAGCCAAGGGAGACTAGCGGGCGAAGAGACCCAGTACTTC
CDR3 protein: CASSQGRLAGEETQYF

D gene: TRBD1
clone size: few
J gene: TRBJ1-4
V gene: TRBV6-1
CDR3 DNA: TGTGCCAGCAGTGAATACTTGGGGACAGCTGAAAAACTGTTTTTT
CDR3 protein: CASSEYLGTAEKLFF

D gene: NA
clone size: NA
J gene: TRBJ1-2
V gene: TRBV19
CDR3 DNA: TGTGCCAGTAGTATAGCAGGGGTTAACTCTGGCTACACCTTC
CDR3 protein: CASSIAGVNSGYTF

D gene: NA
clone size: NA
J gene: TRBJ2-6
V gene: TRBV7-3
CDR3 DNA: TGTGCCAGCAGCTACGCAGGGGTTTCGGGGGCCAACGTCCTGACTTTC
CDR3 protein: CASSYAGVSGANVLTF

D gene: NA
clone size: NA
J gene: TRBJ1-1
V gene: TRBV10-1
CDR3 DNA: TGCGCCAGCAGTTTACAGGGTAGGAGCACTGAAGCTTTCTTT
CDR3 protein: CASSLQGRSTEAFF

D gene: NA
clone size: once
J gene: TRBJ2-3
V gene: TRBV7-3
CDR3 DNA: TGTGCCAGCAGCGTGATTGGCCCCGGCACAGATACGCAGTATTTT
CDR3 protein: CASSVIGPGTDTQYF

D gene: NA
clone size: NA
J gene: TRBJ2-7
V gene: TRBV9
CDR3 DNA: TGTGCCAGCAGCCCCCCAAGCAAATCCTACGAGCAGTACTTC
CDR3 protein: CASSPPSKSYEQYF

D gene: NA
clone size: NA
J gene: TRBJ1-1
V gene: TRBV5-4
CDR3 DNA: TGTGCCAGCAGCTTGTGGGGCGTGAACACTGAAGCTTTCTTT
CDR3 protein: CASSLWGVNTEAFF

D gene: NA
clone size: NA
J gene: TRBJ2-7
V gene: TRBV7-3
CDR3 DNA: TGTGCCAGCAGCGAAGGATTCGGGTACGAGCAGTACTTC
CDR3 protein: CASSEGFGYEQYF

D gene: TRBD1
clone size: NA
J gene: TRBJ2-2
V gene: TRBV5-1
CDR3 DNA: TGCGCCAGCAGCCCACAGGGGGATGGTAGCACCGGGGAGCTGTTTTTT
CDR3 protein: CASSPQGDGSTGELFF

D gene: NA
clone size: NA
J gene: TRBJ2-3
V gene: TRBV29-1
CDR3 DNA: TGCAGCCTGCTTCGCGGAACAGATACGCAGTATTTT
CDR3 protein: CSLLRGTDTQYF

D gene: TRBD1
clone size: few
J gene: TRBJ1-6
V gene: TRBV7-9
CDR3 DNA: TGTGCCAGCAGCCTCAACAGGGGATCATATAATTCACCCCTCCACTTT
CDR3 protein: CASSLNRGSYNSPLHF

D gene: TRBD2
clone size: NA
J gene: TRBJ2-4
V gene: TRBV10-3
CDR3 DNA: TGTGCCATCAGTGACATGGTAGCGGGAGACGGGGAAGCCAAAAACATTCAGTACTTC
CDR3 protein: CAISDMVAGDGEAKNIQYF

D gene: TRBD2
clone size: NA
J gene: TRBJ2-7
V gene: TRBV5-8
CDR3 DNA: TGTGCCAGCAGCTTGGGCTGGACTAGCGGGAGGCGGGTCTTTGACGAGCAGTACTTC
CDR3 protein: CASSLGWTSGRRVFDEQYF

D gene: TRBD2
clone size: NA
J gene: TRBJ2-3
V gene: TRBV18
CDR3 DNA: TGTGCCAGCTCACCACCGCTACTAGCGGGAGGACCAGATACGCAGTATTTT
CDR3 protein: CASSPPLLAGGPDTQYF

D gene: NA
clone size: NA
J gene: TRBJ1-3
V gene: TRBV2
CDR3 DNA: TGTGCCAGCAGCTTGACAGGAGCGAACTCTGGAAACACCATATATTTT
CDR3 protein: CASSLTGANSGNTIYF

D gene: NA
clone size: NA
J gene: TRBJ1-5
V gene: TRBV7-2
CDR3 DNA: TGTGCCAGCAGCTTAAGGCAGGCCGATCAGCCCCAGCATTTT
CDR3 protein: CASSLRQADQPQHF

D gene: NA
clone size: NA
J gene: TRBJ2-7
V gene: TRBV5-6
CDR3 DNA: TGTGCCAGCAGCTTGCCTAACAGGGCCTTCGAGCAGTACTTC
CDR3 protein: CASSLPNRAFEQYF

D gene: NA
clone size: NA
J gene: TRBJ1-5
V gene: TRBV7-2
CDR3 DNA: TGTGCCAGCAGCTTAGGGGTCAGGAGCAATCAGCCCCAGCATTTT
CDR3 protein: CASSLGVRSNQPQHF

D gene: NA
clone size: many
J gene: TRBJ2-1
V gene: TRBV18
CDR3 DNA: TGTGCCAGCTCACCACCCAACTACAATGAGCAGTTCTTC
CDR3 protein: CASSPPNYNEQFF

D gene: TRBD2
clone size: NA
J gene: TRBJ2-7
V gene: TRBV5-1
CDR3 DNA: TGCGCCAGCAGCTTGTCGACGGGGGGCTACGAGCAGTACTTC
CDR3 protein: CASSLSTGGYEQYF